These T cell receptor beta chains were read from a single sample in a study of shared clonotypes between healthy human individuals. TCRdb's copy holds only in-frame clones and misses some; the assay was immunoSEQ multiplex PCR. The sample holds more than 400,000 clones; 90% to 96% are singletons and the top ten take about 0.06%. Sequenced material: naive CD4+ T cells sorted from blood. Receptor source: a woman in her thirties in good health. Each CDR3 is given with its conserved first and last residue. A D gene is named only where the DNA matches it firmly.

>TRBD2|TRBV10-2|TRBJ2-7
TGCGCCAGCACCGACCCGGGACTAGCGGTCCTATTC
CASTDPGLAVLF
>TRBD1|TRBV28|TRBJ1-2
TGTGCCAGCAGTTGGGGACAGGGGGCGCTTGGCTACACCTTC
CASSWGQGALGYTF
>.|TRBV28|TRBJ2-7
TGTGCCAGCCATCAGGGGGGATGGCCCTACGAGCAGTACTTC
CASHQGGWPYEQYF
>.|TRBV19|TRBJ2-7
TGTGCCAGTAGTGTCGGGACCACAAACGAGCAGTACTTC
CASSVGTTNEQYF
>TRBD2|TRBV19|TRBJ2-1
TGTGCCAGTAAAAGCCAACCGGGACTAGACCAAGGGGAGCAGTTCTTC
CASKSQPGLDQGEQFF
>.|TRBV28|TRBJ2-5
TGTGCCAGCAGTCAACAGGGTCGGGAGACCCAGTACTTC
CASSQQGRETQYF
>.|TRBV2|TRBJ1-2
TGTGCCAGCATAGGCCAGCAACACTATGGCTACACCTTC
CASIGQQHYGYTF
>TRBD2|TRBV7-6|TRBJ2-3
TGTGCCAGCAGCTTACTCGCGGGAGCGTCTACAGATACGCAGTATTTT
CASSLLAGASTDTQYF
>TRBD2|TRBV10-1|TRBJ2-7
TGCGCCAGCAGGGGACCGACTAGCGGGAGTTTCAACGAGCAGTACTTC
CASRGPTSGSFNEQYF
>.|TRBV25-1|TRBJ1-2
TGTGCCAGCAGTGCGACGGGACGACAACCTATTGGCTACACCTTC
CASSATGRQPIGYTF